The clone carrying this T cell receptor beta chain was counted between two and nine times. Germline V gene sequence: CDR1 MNHGY, CDR2 SAAAGT. CDR3 size: 16 residues. The J segment lost 2 bases and the V segment lost 0 bases, leaving 6 bases of the junction unmatched. From the PCR reads, TCRdb called clonotypes with MiXCR, one entry per CDR3 protein. This table has fewer than 11,000 distinct CDR3 sequences, 58% appearing once. The data were obtained in a study of tumor-infiltrating lymphocytes in oesophageal squamous cell carcinoma. This sequence was found in a female donor with esophageal squamous cell carcinoma. Sequencing was performed on esophageal tumor tissue. The chain is built from TRBV6-8 and TRBJ2-5; TRBD2 aligns across 7 bases. CDR3 coding DNA: TGTGCCAGCAGTTACTCGAGAGCGGGGCCGCAAGAGACCCAGTACTTC. Protein product: CASSYSRAGPQETQYF.